Sequencing of this T cell receptor beta chain was carried out in a study of immune cell composition in non-small cell lung cancer (dated by TCRdb to the late 2010s). Notes on the research overall: Histologic subtype, mostly lung adenocarcinoma or squamous cell carcinoma, was determined with H&E together with p63, CK5, Napsin A and TTF-1 immunohistochemistry. TCR-beta sequencing from Adaptive Biotechnologies was done on a few dozen paired sets of NSCLC tumour and non-adjacent lung specimens and on about two dozen tumour-only specimens. The subtype comparisons left out a few tumour specimens with TCR-beta data because those specimens were rare histological subtypes. For supplementary cohort #1, made up of some ten lung adenocarcinoma cases, paired tumour/lung TCR-beta sequencing was done and TIL populations were generated so that tumour reactivity could be assessed.

Genomic DNA was extracted with the QIAamp DNA kit from frozen aliquots of unsorted single-cell suspensions. The tumour samples consisted of surgically resected non-small cell lung cancer tissue. Tissues arrived within 2 hours after resection and were immediately processed into single-cell suspensions. Tissue was mechanically dissociated and enzymatically digested with DNase I, collagenase I and hyaluronidase for approximately 31 minutes at 37 °C, then filtered and RBC-lysed. What the study reported, not specific to this receptor: The reactivity cohort contained only 9 to 10 cases, and the tumour-reactive clones were not shown to have sequences in common with the dominant in vivo tumour-associated clones. Smoking pack-years did not significantly correlate with tumour TCR-beta clonality. Across 9 to 10 adenocarcinoma cases, TIL tumour reactivity correlated strongly with maximal tumour-associated clone frequency but not with overall clonality. Lung squamous cell carcinoma tumours had significantly higher Top 10 clone scores and productive clonality than lung adenocarcinoma tumours. Nearly half of NSCLC cases had tumour-associated clones >0.5%, with 75% to 80% of squamous carcinomas showing such clones compared with 33% of adenocarcinomas.

The germline V gene provides CDR1 MDHEN and CDR2 SYDVKM. From the cysteine up to the phenylalanine, the CDR3 has a length of 15 residues. Of the read, only the CDR3 DNA is kept; its 45 bases are in frame from base 1. The germline V end is reduced by 6 bases and the J end by 5 bases; junction bases left unmatched: 12. TCR-beta CDR3 regions were amplified from genomic DNA by a two-step multiplex PCR, with the second step adding Illumina-compatible adaptors. As a commercial immunoSEQ service, TCR-beta immunosequencing was carried out on an Illumina platform. Turning to the authors' computational methods: Repertoires were summarised as Top 10 Clones, the percentage of T-cell templates from the ten most frequent sequences, and productive clonality. Productive clonality had a range of 0 to 1, where 1 means a monoclonal population. Tumour-associated clones, identified using log10 scatter plots, were defined as sequences that made up at least 0.1% of tumour T-cell templates and were not found in the matched non-adjacent lung. Analyses were done in GraphPad Prism7 and R, with Student's t-tests for two-group comparisons, ANOVA for stages, and linear regression for relationships. TCRdb limited this immuneACCESS table to in-frame rearrangements with V and J called. A share of clones is missing; checked studies link under half to unresolved V genes, and the rest is unexplained. V, J and clone size derive from that table, while D and trimming were established from the DNA sequence. The sample data list some 15,000 clones, and roughly 80% of these were observed just once. 11% of the sample belongs to the ten largest clones.

Turning to this clone: No cognate antigen has been identified for it. Base-call qualities are not available, and no considerably larger clone is one nucleotide away.

The source is a human donor with non-small cell lung cancer. Sequenced input: lung tumor tissue. The chain couples TRBV28 to TRBJ2-5; 7 central nucleotides agree with TRBD2. The sequenced DNA is TGTGCCAGCAGCCCCGCTGGGACTACTAGGGAGACCCAGTACTTC. This encodes CASSPAGTTRETQYF.